The following is a T cell receptor (beta chain) sequence with its context. As yet, its antigen is unknown. Use of 60 Vbeta and 13 Jbeta primers characterized the PCR. Data came from immunoSEQ multiplex PCR; TCRdb stores just in-frame clones and leaves some out. Here the sample spans around 100,000 clones, over 60% being singletons. The data are from a study of cytomegalovirus exposure and HLA in healthy donors. At the level of the study: Early released data comprised around 80 million unique TCRs from HLA-typed donors. Study observations and caveats: The study dropped some indistinguishable V segments, TRBV6-2 and TRBV6-3 among them. Cytomegalovirus-associated status was assigned to 150 or so TCR beta chains. When a later analysis was performed, an Asian-associated ancestry cluster reportedly had fewer N-insertions than the roughly 730-donor mean.

CDR1 is MNHEY and CDR2 is SMNVEV in the germline V gene (reference sequence). CDR3 size: 16 residues. V lost 3 bases and J lost 1, with 15 bases in between. Sequencing was carried out using PBMCs. The sequence was obtained from a female donor in good health and CMV-seropositive. J is TRBJ1-1 and V is TRBV27; D not certain. The CDR3 DNA sequence: TGTGCCAGCAGTTTTCGGCCGACTACCTCGAACACTGAAGCTTTCTTT. It specifies CASSFRPTTSNTEAFF.